This entry lists 8 T cell receptor beta chains sequenced from one sample in a study of glioma-infiltrating T cells after dendritic cell vaccination (TCRdb year 2016). What the time point label conveys for this sample: after dendritic cell vaccination, including at tumor progression/relapse. Library construction relied on the immunoSEQ multiplex PCR assay. This is the immuneACCESS table as TCRdb keeps it, with only in-frame sequences that have V and J called. A part of the clones is gone; compared with another copy, unresolved V genes explain less than half, and the rest is unexplained. The sample includes around 78,000 clones, with 85% observed a single time. Around 8% of the sample is taken by the ten largest. This specimen consisted of blood, obtained after dendritic cell vaccination. The receptors originated from a human donor with glioblastoma.

CDR3 coding DNA: TGTGCCAGCAGTTTACCCCGGACTAGCGGGAGTGCGGGGTACGAGCAGTACTTC. Its protein product is CASSLPRTSGSAGYEQYF. The chain recombines TRBV28 with TRBJ2-7; 13 bases map to TRBD2. In germline, CDR1 is MDHEN, CDR2 SYDVKM. After removal of 2 bases from V and 4 bases from J, the junction contained 11 bases not matched to a gene. This CDR3 is 18 amino acids long.

The chain employs TRBV15 and TRBJ2-2; TRBD2 matches 11 bases. CDR3 length equals 15 residues. Germline loops: CDR1 LNHNV, CDR2 YYDKDF (reference sequence). J gave up 6 bases and V 8 bases, and 8 bases lay outside the gene matches. DNA for the CDR3: TGTGCCACCTATTTAGCGGGAGGGCCCTCCGGGGAGCTGTTTTTT. Translating it yields CATYLAGGPSGELFF.

The rearrangement links TRBV7-9 to TRBJ1-6, with unresolved D. Germline V gene sequence: CDR1 SEHNR, CDR2 FQNEAQ (reference sequence). Between the trimmed V and J ends, which lost 5 bases and 7 bases, there was a span of 18 bases. The CDR3 is 16 residues long. CDR3 DNA: TGTGCCAGCAGCGCGAGCGGGCTCAGTCGGAATTCACCCCTCCACTTT. It yields the protein CASSASGLSRNSPLHF.

The chain links TRBV6-5 to TRBJ1-2; no definite D call. Germline V CDR1 and CDR2: MNHEY, SVGAGI. Trimming cost V 0 bases and J 1 base, with 3 bases left between them. This CDR3 spans 13 amino acids. The CDR3 DNA reads as TGTGCCAGCAGTTACTCGCGTAACTATGGCTACACCTTC. As protein: CASSYSRNYGYTF.

The chain uses TRBV4-1 and TRBJ2-7; 13 bases align to TRBD2. The CDR3 length is 15 residues. Trimming removed 4 bases from V and 7 bases from J; junction bases left unmatched: 7. CDR1 and CDR2 from the germline V gene are MGHRA and YSYEKL. CDR3: CASSPQPGLAGEQYF. For the CDR3, the DNA is TGCGCCAGCAGCCCCCAGCCGGGACTAGCGGGAGAGCAGTACTTC.

Written as DNA, the CDR3 is TGCGCCAGCAAGGCCAGGGGCCAGCTAGCCAAAAACATTCAGTACTTC. Translating gives CASKARGQLAKNIQYF. The chain is built from TRBV23-1 and TRBJ2-4; D may be TRBD1 (6 bases). TRBV23-1 is identified as an open reading frame with a role that is uncertain. V shed 7 bases and J shed 0 bases, with 16 bases lying between them. The CDR3 totals 16 residues.

The chain joins TRBV11-1 to TRBJ1-6, with D unclear. CDR1 is SGHAT and CDR2 is FQDESV in the germline V gene (reference sequence). This CDR3 is built from 18 residues. Trimming took off 5 bases at V and 0 bases at J, with 17 bases between the two ends. CDR3: CASSLYSLEGSYNSPLHF. The CDR3 nucleotides read TGTGCCAGCAGCCTATATAGCCTGGAGGGCTCCTATAATTCACCCCTCCACTTT.

The rearrangement links TRBV27 to TRBJ2-7; 10 nucleotides align to TRBD1. In germline, CDR1 is MNHEY, CDR2 SMNVEV (reference sequence). The V and J ends lost 3 bases and 3 bases, in that order; junction bases with no gene match: 2. The CDR3 sequence is 14 residues long. In DNA form, the CDR3 reads TGTGCCAGCAGTTTTGGGACAGGGGTCTACGAGCAGTACTTC. Amino acid sequence: CASSFGTGVYEQYF.